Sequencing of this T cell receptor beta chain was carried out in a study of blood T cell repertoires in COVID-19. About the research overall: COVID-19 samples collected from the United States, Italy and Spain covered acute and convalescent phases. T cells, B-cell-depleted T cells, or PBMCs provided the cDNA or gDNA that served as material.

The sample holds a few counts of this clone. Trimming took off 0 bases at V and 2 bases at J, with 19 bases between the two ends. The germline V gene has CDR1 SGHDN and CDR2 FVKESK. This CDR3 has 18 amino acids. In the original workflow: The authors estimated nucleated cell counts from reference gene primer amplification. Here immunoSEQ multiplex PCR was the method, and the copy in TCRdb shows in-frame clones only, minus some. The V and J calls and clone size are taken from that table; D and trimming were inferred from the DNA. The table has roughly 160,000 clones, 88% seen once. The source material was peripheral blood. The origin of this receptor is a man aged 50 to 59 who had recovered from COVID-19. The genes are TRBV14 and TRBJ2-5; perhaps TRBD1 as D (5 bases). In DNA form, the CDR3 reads TGTGCCAGCAGCCAAGATCTTATGGCAGGGTCCCGACAAGAGACCCAGTACTTC. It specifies CASSQDLMAGSRQETQYF. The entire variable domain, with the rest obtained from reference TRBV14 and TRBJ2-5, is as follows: EAGVTQFPSHSVIEKGQTVTLRCDPISGHDNLYWYRRVMGKEIKFLLHFVKESKQDESGMPNNRFLAERTGGTYSTLKVQPAELEDSGVYFCASSQDLMAGSRQETQYFGPGTRLLVL.